The clone carrying this T cell receptor (beta chain) was seen many times. This entry belongs to a study of neurological immune-mediated disorders. The CDR3 sequence is 15 residues long. CDR1 SGHDT and CDR2 YYEEEE come from the germline V gene. V lost 2 bases, J lost 8 bases, and 12 bases stayed unmatched. The making of cDNA relied on 5'RACE with 10-nucleotide random UMIs. One entry per CDR3 protein results from TCRdb running MiXCR on the 5' RACE reads. This sample has approximately 82,000 distinct CDR3 sequences; about 12% occur once, and the top ten carry around 5.3%. Time point: longitudinal time-point 2.

The chain joins TRBV5-6 to TRBJ1-2; 7 bases match TRBD1. The sequencing sample was made of PBMCs. The sequence came from a female donor with HTLV-1-associated myelopathy (HAM/TSP). The CDR3 spells CASSFLGQARLGYTF. For the CDR3, the DNA is TGTGCCAGCAGCTTTCTTGGACAGGCCCGATTGGGCTACACCTTC.